This T cell receptor beta chain was observed in a study of cytomegalovirus exposure and HLA in healthy donors. Study-wide results and limits: Among TCR sequences, most were rare, though some public TCRs appeared in many donors. Around 160 TCR beta chains were listed as cytomegalovirus-associated.

With respect to this clone: Its antigen is as yet unknown.

Using immunoSEQ multiplex PCR, the repertoire was profiled, and TCRdb retains in-frame clones only, with some absent. The sample has roughly 57,000 clones; 85% to 95% are singletons. Sample: PBMCs. This sequence was found in a woman aged 18-35 years in good health and CMV-seropositive.

Written as DNA, the CDR3 is TGTGCCAGCAGCGGGGGCGGCGGTGGAAACACCATATATTTT. Protein product: CASSGGGGGNTIYF. V and J are TRBV7-9 and TRBJ1-3; possible D gene TRBD1, 6 bases. Germline V lookup: CDR1 SEHNR, CDR2 FQNEAQ (reference sequence). Trimming removed 5 bases from V and 3 bases from J, with 11 bases in between. The CDR3 is 14 amino acids.